The present T cell receptor (beta chain) was sequenced within a study of metastatic and nonmetastatic thyroid tumors. Study overall: Repertoires were compared across blood and tumor or nodule tissue from malignant and benign thyroid patients.

Between the trimmed V and J ends, which lost 4 bases and 0 bases, there was a span of 12 bases. This CDR3 has 15 residues. CDR1 SGDLS and CDR2 YYNGEE come from the germline V gene. Patients were all untreated before their thyroid surgery. TCRdb re-processed the PCR reads through MiXCR. The sample includes around 19,000 clones, 11% of them seen just once. The chain has TRBV9 and TRBJ2-3; either TRBD1 or TRBD2 may fit D (5 bases each). This TCR came from a female donor with papillary thyroid cancer or a benign thyroid nodule (not recorded which). Some clones in this sample may be carry-over from other donors' samples. The sample consisted of blood. CDR3: CASSIRGRSTDTQYF. CDR3 in DNA: TGTGCCAGCAGCATTCGGGGCAGAAGCACAGATACGCAGTATTTT.